This T cell receptor beta chain was retrieved from a study of shared clonotypes between healthy human individuals (dated by TCRdb to between 2020 and 2021). With regard to the full study: A couple of women and three men aged 18 to 49 years were included in the cohort. Per donor, three plates each were used for CD4 naive and CD4 memory, two for CD8 naive, and one for CD8 memory. To estimate repertoire size and how much clonotypes are shared between individuals, the study performed deep sequencing of blood TCR repertoires from about five healthy adults. To increase sequencing depth and limit assay-specific biases, TCR repertoire library preparation and sequencing were carried out by different laboratories using diverse techniques. Each donor's leukapheresis produced roughly between about 0.9 and 9.5 billion PBMCs. Overall study results and their limits: Even with the large sequencing depth, rarefaction of the sorted-subset datasets indicated that sequencing was incomplete. Sampling was restricted to blood, and TCR repertoires in tissue are likely to differ from TCR repertoires in blood. The genetic and exposure-history diversity represented was limited by the small number of donors. Clonotypes shared by all four sorted-subset donors showed higher generation probabilities than non-shared clonotypes. Based on pairwise subsampling, the degree of clonotype sharing among donors was expected to be affected by sequencing depth. Estimated clonotype richness was generally larger for naive than for memory subsets. Across a few donors, around 5% of naive CD4, approximately 3.5% of naive CD8, roughly 2.2% of memory CD4, and approximately 0.4% of memory CD8 clonotypes were shared.

About this clone: Its cognate antigen has yet to be identified. Base qualities are not provided; no much larger clone lies one nucleotide away.

TCR CDR3 regions were amplified from genomic DNA by multiplex PCR using the deep immunoSEQ assay. For each cell subset, the extracted genomic DNA was distributed evenly across all wells of several immunoSEQ 96-well plates, and each plate served as one replicate. For sorted subsets, about 210 ng of genomic DNA, equivalent to 25,000 to 35,000 T cell genomes, went into each replicate PCR. Purified libraries were quantified with a Qubit 3.0 fluorometer, sized on a Bioanalyzer 2100, and re-quantified with the KAPA Library Quantification kit. Each immunoSEQ 96-well plate was sequenced on its own single-read 150-cycle Illumina NextSeq 550 flow cell. The original pipeline was this. Because the immunoSEQ output held only junctional sequences and lacked quality scores, the filtering could not match the filtering applied to full-length reads. To assign V/J genes and CDR3, sequences were annotated against IMGT germline references using PyIR, a Python wrapper for IgBLAST v1.9. Reads with weak V/J assignments (E-value above 1e-6), missing CDR3, stop codons, out-of-frame junctions, or ambiguous translated residues were removed. V3J clonotypes were defined as sequences sharing an identical inferred V gene, J gene, and CDR3 amino acid sequence. To compute the percentage overlap between repertoires, the number of shared unique clonotypes was divided by the size of the smaller repertoire. Repertoire richness was assessed with RTK rarefaction, the Chao1 estimator, and Recon v2.1 estimates of unobserved clonotypes. OLGA was used to compute generation probabilities for all TCRbeta clonotypes that the gDNA method yielded from four donors. Imported from immuneACCESS, the table was reduced by TCRdb to in-frame sequences with V and J called. These copies leave out some clones; in studies compared against another copy, an unresolved V gene accounts for under half, and the cause of the remainder is not known. V and J calls and clone size follow that table, whereas D and trimming were derived from the DNA. The sample profile shows 1 million to 1.3 million clones; more than 75% of them were found once. 0.55% to 0.7% of the sample comes from the top ten.

From the cysteine up to the phenylalanine, the CDR3 has a length of 16 residues. CDR3 DNA only is kept here, 48 bases in frame from base 1. Per the germline V gene, KGHSH is the CDR1 and LQKENI is the CDR2. The germline V end is reduced by 8 bases and the J end by 6 bases; junction bases left unmatched: 10. Donors were healthy HIV-negative adults with no recently reported acute infections or vaccinations. Every donor was a Caucasian adult residing in Nashville, Tennessee, USA. CD4+ T cells were enriched by magnetic negative selection, after which naive cells were positively selected on CD45RA and the negative fraction was taken as the memory subset. After blood collection by leukapheresis, PBMCs were isolated using Ficoll-Histopaque density gradient centrifugation and then cryopreserved in the vapor phase of liquid nitrogen. Analytical flow cytometry was used to check the purity and quantity of every magnetically sorted T cell population. From each sorted fraction, genomic DNA was isolated and quantified by UV absorbance on a Nanodrop 2000c.

This TCR derives from a man aged 18 to 30 in good health. Some clones in this sample may be carry-over from other donors' samples. The material sequenced was memory CD4+ T cells from PBMCs. The cell subset or site label corresponds to: CD45RA-negative fraction. Recombination linked TRBV18 to TRBJ2-2, and 12 junction bases match TRBD2. The CDR3 reads as follows: CASANGLAGFAGELFF. The DNA sequence is given as TGTGCCAGCGCCAATGGACTAGCGGGATTCGCCGGGGAGCTGTTTTTT.